This is a list of T cell receptor beta chains from one sample in a study of blood T cell repertoires in COVID-19. Produced via immunoSEQ multiplex PCR; TCRdb's table is partial and in-frame only. This sample has approximately 300,000 clones, with about 90% found just once. Sequencing input: PBMCs or T cells enriched from blood (not recorded which). The receptors come from a woman under 40 who had recovered from COVID-19. Each CDR3 is given with its conserved first and last residue. Fields, in order: CDR3 length, D gene, J gene, V gene, clone size, CDR3 DNA, CDR3 protein. D genes are given only for firm matches. Where a row states a size, it is once, few, many or the class of an expanded clone; other rows omit it.

>16|-|TRBJ1-4|TRBV5-5|-
TGTGCCAGCAGCCCACGGGGGGGATTCACTAATGAAAAACTGTTTTTT
CASSPRGGFTNEKLFF
>12|-|TRBJ2-1|TRBV12-3/TRBV12-4|-
TGTGCCAGCAGTCCCGGGTCGGAGAAGCAGTTCTTC
CASSPGSEKQFF
>14|-|TRBJ1-1|TRBV6-6|-
TGTGCCAGCAGTTACGGCGGCGGCGGGACTGAAGCTTTCTTT
CASSYGGGGTEAFF
>13|-|TRBJ1-1|TRBV6-5|-
TGTGCCAGCAGTTTGTTAGGGGTCACTGAAGCTTTCTTT
CASSLLGVTEAFF
>13|TRBD1|TRBJ1-2|TRBV2|few
TGTGCCCTCAGCGGGACAGGAAACTATGGCTACACCTTC
CALSGTGNYGYTF
>16|TRBD1|TRBJ2-1|TRBV9|-
TGTGCCAGCAGCGATGGGGGACAGCTAAAGTACAATGAGCAGTTCTTC
CASSDGGQLKYNEQFF
>16|TRBD1|TRBJ1-5|TRBV15|-
TGTGCCACCTCATATGGGACAGGACTCATTGCACGGCCCCAGCATTTT
CATSYGTGLIARPQHF
>16|-|TRBJ1-6|TRBV18|-
TGTGCCAGCTCACCAAGGGACAACTCCTATAATTCACCCCTCCACTTT
CASSPRDNSYNSPLHF
>15|-|TRBJ2-2|TRBV6-4|-
TGTGCCAGCAGTGAATTTTGGACAGACACCGGGGAGCTGTTTTTT
CASSEFWTDTGELFF
>15|TRBD2|TRBJ2-3|TRBV6-5|-
TGTGCCAGCAGTCCCTTGAGCGGGGGTTCAGATACGCAGTATTTT
CASSPLSGGSDTQYF
>16|TRBD1|TRBJ1-1|TRBV7-9|many
TGTGCCAGCAGCCCTAGGGGACAGGGCTGGGACACTGAAGCTTTCTTT
CASSPRGQGWDTEAFF
>14|-|TRBJ2-7|TRBV29-1|-
TGCAGCGTTGAAGGCCTTGGCCAGTCGGGAGAGCAGTACTTC
CSVEGLGQSGEQYF
>14|TRBD1|TRBJ1-6|TRBV6-5|once
TGTGCCAGCAGCCCCGGACAGGGCAGATCACCCCTCCACTTT
CASSPGQGRSPLHF
>17|TRBD2|TRBJ2-3|TRBV7-3|-
TGTGCCAGCAGCTTAAACCCTAGCGGGGCGGGAGCAGATACGCAGTATTTT
CASSLNPSGAGADTQYF
>14|-|TRBJ2-7|TRBV6-5|-
TGTGCCAGCAACCTTCTCCAGGCTTCCTACGAGCAGTACTTC
CASNLLQASYEQYF
>15|TRBD2|TRBJ2-2|TRBV27|-
TGTGCCAGCGCCACTAGCGGGGGGAACACCGGGGAGCTGTTTTTT
CASATSGGNTGELFF
>12|-|TRBJ1-2|TRBV19|once
TGTGCCAGCAGATCATTCAACTATGGCTACACCTTC
CASRSFNYGYTF
>13|TRBD2|TRBJ2-2|TRBV6-4|many
TGTGCCAGCAGTCCGACTAGCGCCGGGGAGCTGTTTTTT
CASSPTSAGELFF
>11|-|TRBJ2-5|TRBV30|-
TGTGCCTGGGGGACATTTGAGACCCAGTACTTC
CAWGTFETQYF
>14|-|TRBJ1-5|TRBV7-8|once
TGTGCCAGCAGCCCGGAGGTTAGCAATCAGCCCCAGCATTTT
CASSPEVSNQPQHF